A single T cell receptor (beta chain) is shown here with its context. The target antigen is unknown. J lost 4 bases, V lost 3 bases, and 9 bases had no gene match. This CDR3 is 16 amino acids long. Germline V gives CDR1 SEHNR, CDR2 FQNEAQ (reference sequence). The sample comes from a study of CD8+ T cells in alopecia areata. General observations from the study: The study found higher clonality in lesional than normal scalp, especially in alopecia totalis/universalis.

Extraction and reverse transcription of RNA yielded cDNA as the sequencing template. Sequencing was performed with immunoSEQ multiplex PCR; in TCRdb, only in-frame clones are kept and a portion is missing. The repertoire consists of under 70,000 clones, with 90% to 97% occurring once and the leading ten covering approximately 24%. Lesional scalp punch biopsies and peripheral blood came from alopecia areata patients. V gene TRBV7-9 combines with J gene TRBJ2-3; 8 bases match TRBD1. This specimen was CD8+ T cells sorted from blood, taken at week 0. The clonotype originates from a human donor with alopecia areata. Here the CDR3 reads CASSFPRGRQADTQYF. The CDR3 nucleotides read TGTGCCAGCAGCTTCCCCAGGGGGCGTCAGGCAGATACGCAGTATTTT.